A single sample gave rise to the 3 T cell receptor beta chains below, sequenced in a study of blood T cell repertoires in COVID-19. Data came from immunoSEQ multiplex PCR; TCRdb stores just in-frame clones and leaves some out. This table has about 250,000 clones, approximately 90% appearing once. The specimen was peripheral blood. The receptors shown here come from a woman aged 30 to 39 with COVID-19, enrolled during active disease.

CDR3 residues: CASSYSRGEQFF. As DNA, the CDR3 is TGTGCCAGCAGTTACTCGCGGGGTGAGCAGTTCTTC. This rearrangement joins TRBV6-2 or TRBV6-3 to TRBJ2-1, with D possibly being TRBD2 (6 bases). The CDR3 extends over 12 amino acids. The germline V gene has CDR1 MNHEY and CDR2 SVGEGT. Trimming pared 0 bases from V and 9 bases from J, leaving 6 bases between.

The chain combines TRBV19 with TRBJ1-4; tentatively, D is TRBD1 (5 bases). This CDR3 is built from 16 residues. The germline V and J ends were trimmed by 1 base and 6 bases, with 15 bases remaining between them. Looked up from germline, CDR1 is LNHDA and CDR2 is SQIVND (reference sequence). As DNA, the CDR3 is TGTGCCAGTAGTATAGTCCAGGGTATTGGTGATGAAAAACTGTTTTTT. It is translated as CASSIVQGIGDEKLFF.

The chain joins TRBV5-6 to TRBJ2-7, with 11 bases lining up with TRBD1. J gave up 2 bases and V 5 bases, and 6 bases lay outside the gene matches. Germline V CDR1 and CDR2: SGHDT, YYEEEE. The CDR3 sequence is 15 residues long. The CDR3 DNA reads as TGTGCCAGCAGTTGGACGGGACAGGGGGCCTACGAGCAGTACTTC. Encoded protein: CASSWTGQGAYEQYF.